This entry lists 17 T cell receptor beta chains sequenced from one sample in a study of cytomegalovirus exposure and HLA in healthy donors. PCR used 60 Vbeta primers and 13 Jbeta primers. This table comes from immunoSEQ multiplex PCR, and its TCRdb copy is limited to in-frame clones, with some not included. This sample's table reports some 150,000 clones. Specimen: PBMCs. Receptors were obtained from a woman between 18 and 30 years old in good health and CMV-seronegative.

The CDR3, as DNA: TGTGCCAGTAAAGGAGGGGCGGGCCATGGTGAGCAGTTCTTC. It translates to CASKGGAGHGEQFF. The chain is built from TRBV19 and TRBJ2-1; maybe TRBD2 (6 bases). V was shortened by 7 bases and J by 9 bases, with 19 bases between the two germline ends. Germline V gene data show CDR1 as LNHDA and CDR2 as SQIVND (reference sequence). This CDR3 comprises 14 residues. The full variable domain, rest sourced from reference TRBV19 and TRBJ2-1, is DGGITQSPKYLFRKEGQNVTLSCEQNLNHDAMYWYRQDPGQGLRLIYYSQIVNDFQKGDIAEGYSVSREKKESFPLTVTSAQKNPTAFYLCASKGGAGHGEQFFGPGTRLTVL.

The chain is built from TRBV5-4 and TRBJ1-2; 7 bases map to TRBD1. CDR3 length: 14 residues. J lost 5 bases, V lost 2 bases, and 6 bases had no gene match. From germline, CDR1 is SGHNT and CDR2 YYREEE (reference sequence). For the CDR3, the DNA is TGTGCCAGCAGCTTAAGTGCAGGGGGATATGGCTACACCTTC. Amino acids: CASSLSAGGYGYTF. The whole variable domain, filled in from reference TRBV5-4 and TRBJ1-2, reads ETGVTQSPTHLIKTRGQQVTLRCSSQSGHNTVSWYQQALGQGPQFIFQYYREEENGRGNFPPRFSGLQFPNYSSELNVNALELDDSALYLCASSLSAGGYGYTFGSGTRLTVV.

This chain connects TRBV27 to TRBJ1-3, with a tentative D call TRBD1 (5 bases). The CDR3 has 14 residues. Germline assignment: CDR1 MNHEY and CDR2 SMNVEV (reference sequence). V lost 5 bases and J lost 3, with 11 bases in between. The CDR3 nucleotides read TGTGCCAGCAGTCTCAGGGTGGATGGAAACACCATATATTTT. Amino acid sequence: CASSLRVDGNTIYF.

The rearrangement links TRBV27 to TRBJ2-4, with D maybe TRBD2 (7 bases). The CDR3 is 16 residues long. Germline CDR1 MNHEY, CDR2 SMNVEV (reference sequence). V was trimmed by 10 bases and J by 3 bases, leaving 22 bases between them. The CDR3 nucleotides are TGTGCCACCAAACCGGAGGGGGGGGACGGCAAAAACATTCAGTACTTC. Amino acid sequence: CATKPEGGDGKNIQYF.

This rearrangement joins TRBV2 to TRBJ2-3, with D maybe TRBD2 (7 bases). The CDR3 sequence is 15 residues long. Germline V gene sequence: CDR1 SNHLY, CDR2 FYNNEI. V was clipped by 2 bases and J by 3 bases, with 12 bases between them. The CDR3 here is CASSERGARTDTQYF. In nucleotides, the CDR3 is TGTGCCAGCAGTGAACGGGGGGCAAGGACAGATACGCAGTATTTT.

V usage is TRBV27 and J usage is TRBJ2-7, with 11 positions matching TRBD1. Trimming at V came to 5 bases and at J to 6 bases, leaving 3 bases not matched to a gene. The CDR3 has 13 residues. Germline CDR1 reads MNHEY; CDR2 reads SMNVEV (reference sequence). The CDR3 DNA reads as TGTGCCAGCAGTCCCGGGACAGGGGGCGAGCAGTACTTC. Its protein is CASSPGTGGEQYF.

The rearrangement uses TRBV5-4 and TRBJ2-1, with 8 bases that match TRBD2. V shed 4 bases, J shed 4 bases, and the junction held 10 bases outside the gene matches. Germline CDR1 SGHNT, CDR2 YYREEE (reference sequence). The CDR3 covers 16 residues. This chain's CDR3 is CASSAGTSRWYNEQFF. CDR3 in DNA: TGTGCCAGCAGCGCCGGGACTAGTAGGTGGTACAATGAGCAGTTCTTC.

The V call is TRBV19, the J call TRBJ2-1, with 9 bases matching TRBD2. The CDR3 is made up of 16 amino acids. Losses at the gene ends were 5 bases for V and 4 bases for J; bases not matched to a gene: 9. CDR1 and CDR2 from the germline V gene are LNHDA and SQIVND (reference sequence). The CDR3, as DNA: TGTGCCAGTAGTGACGCTAGCGGGGCACGATACAATGAGCAGTTCTTC. It codes for CASSDASGARYNEQFF.

This chain connects TRBV5-1 to TRBJ2-7; tentative D call: TRBD1 (6 bases). Germline values: CDR1 SGHRS, CDR2 YFSETQ. V gave up 3 bases and J gave up 4 bases, with 8 bases separating them. CDR3 length equals 12 residues. For the CDR3, the DNA is TGCGCCAGCAGCTCTCAGGGGTACGAGCAGTACTTC. Protein product: CASSSQGYEQYF.

For the CDR3, the DNA is TGTGCCAGCGCCCGGTATCCTTACGAGCAGTACTTC. The encoded protein is CASARYPYEQYF. The chain is built from TRBV28 and TRBJ2-7; D remains unclear. The CDR3 sequence is 12 residues long. Trimming took off 8 bases at V and 4 bases at J, with 12 bases between the two ends. In germline, CDR1 is MDHEN, CDR2 SYDVKM.

The chain is built from TRBV6-4 and TRBJ2-2, with 7 nucleotides matching TRBD1. V shed 7 bases, J shed 8 bases, and the junction held 13 bases outside the gene matches. This CDR3 region has 15 residues. Germline CDR1 MRHNA, CDR2 SNTAGT. CDR3 sequence: CASTLQGPWGGELFF. CDR3 in DNA: TGTGCCAGCACCTTACAGGGGCCTTGGGGGGGGGAGCTGTTTTTT.

This sequence joins TRBV7-2 and TRBJ2-1, with TRBD1 identical over 10 bases. With 3 bases clipped from V and 9 bases from J, the junction kept 11 bases outside the gene matches. From germline, CDR1 is SGHTA and CDR2 FQGNSA. The CDR3 extends over 16 amino acids. This CDR3 is CASSFSRQGAFFEQFF. Written as DNA, the CDR3 is TGTGCCAGCAGCTTCAGTCGACAGGGGGCCTTTTTTGAGCAGTTCTTC.

The chain joins TRBV11-3 to TRBJ2-5; D not resolved. The CDR3 consists of 14 residues. Trimming shortened V by 5 bases and J by 0 bases, and 10 bases separated the two germline ends. Germline V gives CDR1 SGHNT, CDR2 YENEEA. In DNA, the CDR3 is TGTGCCAGCAGCCCCGGAGCCGACCAAGAGACCCAGTACTTC. Protein product: CASSPGADQETQYF.

The V gene is TRBV30, the J gene TRBJ1-4, with D perhaps matching TRBD1 (5 bases). The CDR3 sequence is 15 residues long. Germline CDR1 reads GTSNPN; CDR2 reads SVGIG (reference sequence). The V end was cut by 0 bases, the J end by 3 bases, with 11 bases between. This chain's CDR3 is CAWSVGGAANEKLFF. The CDR3 DNA reads TGTGCCTGGAGTGTTGGTGGGGCTGCTAATGAAAAACTGTTTTTT.

The V and J genes are TRBV5-1 and TRBJ1-5; D gene ambiguous. The CDR3 totals 14 residues. V was trimmed by 4 bases and J by 5 bases, leaving 13 bases between them. Germline V gene sequence: CDR1 SGHRS, CDR2 YFSETQ. CDR3 sequence: CASSVGDLDQPQHF. CDR3 nucleotides: TGCGCCAGCAGCGTCGGAGACCTAGATCAGCCCCAGCATTTT.

The DNA for the CDR3 is TGTGCCAGCAGTGAAGCGGGGGGTGTAGGGCCCCAGCATTTT. This codes for CASSEAGGVGPQHF. J is TRBJ1-5 and V is TRBV2; D may be TRBD1 (5 bases). Trimming removed 0 bases at V and 9 bases at J, with 12 bases between. The CDR3 length is 14 residues. CDR1 and CDR2 (germline): SNHLY, FYNNEI.

The rearrangement joins TRBV18 to TRBJ2-7; 9 bases line up with TRBD1. The trim removed 3 bases at V and 2 bases at J, leaving 5 bases unmatched. The CDR3 contains 15 residues. The germline CDR1 and CDR2 sequences are KGHSH and LQKENI. CDR3 sequence: CASSPGQGGTYEQYF. DNA for the CDR3: TGTGCCAGCTCACCGGGACAGGGCGGCACCTACGAGCAGTACTTC.